This TCR beta chain emerged from a study of blood T cell repertoires in COVID-19. Study at large: T cells, B-cell-depleted T cells, or PBMCs provided the cDNA or gDNA that served as material.

As originally analysed: Reference gene primer amplification in the assay estimated nucleated cell counts. Sequencing used immunoSEQ multiplex PCR; TCRdb keeps in-frame clones, though not all of them. The DNA gave D and trimming, while V, J and clone size come from that table. The sample yields tens of thousands of clones, more than 75% seen once. Germline V gene sequence: CDR1 LGHNA, CDR2 YSLEER. Trimming removed 0 bases from V and 3 bases from J, with 16 bases in between. The CDR3 extends over 17 amino acids. The rearrangement joins TRBV4-3 to TRBJ2-3; no reliable D call. This clonotype was sampled from a human donor with active COVID-19. The donor label of this sample is uncertain. The sample consisted of peripheral blood. The CDR3 loop reads CASSQDMKFAATDTQYF. The CDR3 DNA sequence: TGCGCCAGCAGCCAAGATATGAAGTTCGCGGCGACAGATACGCAGTATTTT.